This TCR beta chain was observed in a study of CD8 T cells in Susac syndrome. Across the whole study: Blood was drawn from Susac syndrome patients while they were therapy-naive, on corticosteroids, or on intravenous immunoglobulin alone. General study points: Clonal expansion was absent from the CD4+ T cell repertoires in Susac syndrome.

Comments on this clonotype: Its antigen is not identified.

Trimming took 0 bases from V and 4 from J, leaving 11 bases between them. The CDR3 spans 15 residues. Germline loops: CDR1 SGDLS, CDR2 YYNGEE. Reverse transcription used roughly 0.45 to 1 ug RNA and random hexamers. TCRdb passed the immunoSEQ multiplex PCR reads through MiXCR, listing each CDR3 protein once. The sample includes roughly 150,000 distinct CDR3 sequences, about 94% of them seen just once. The authors sequenced TCR beta from blood CD8+ and CD4+ T cells. The sequenced sample was CD4+ T cells from PBMCs. The origin of this receptor is a human donor with Susac syndrome. The J gene is TRBJ1-3, the V gene TRBV9; D not resolved. The CDR3 region has the DNA TGTGCCAGCAGCGTAGGTGCGACGGTCGGAAACACCATATATTTT. This sequence encodes CASSVGATVGNTIYF.